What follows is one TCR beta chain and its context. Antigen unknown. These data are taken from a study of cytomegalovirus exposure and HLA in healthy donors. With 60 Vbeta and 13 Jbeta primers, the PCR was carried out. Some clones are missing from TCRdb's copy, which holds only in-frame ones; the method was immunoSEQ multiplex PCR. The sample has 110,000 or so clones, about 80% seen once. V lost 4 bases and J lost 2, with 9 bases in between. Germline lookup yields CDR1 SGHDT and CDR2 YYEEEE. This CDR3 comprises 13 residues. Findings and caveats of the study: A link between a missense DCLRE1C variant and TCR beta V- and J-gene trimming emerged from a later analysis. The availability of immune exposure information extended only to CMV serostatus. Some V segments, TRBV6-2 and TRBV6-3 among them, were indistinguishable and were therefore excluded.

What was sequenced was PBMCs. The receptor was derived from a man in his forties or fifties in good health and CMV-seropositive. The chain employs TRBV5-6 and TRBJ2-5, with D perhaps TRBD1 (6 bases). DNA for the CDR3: TGTGCCAGCAGCCGGGACACACAAGAGACCCAGTACTTC. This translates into CASSRDTQETQYF.